The rows below give T cell receptor beta chains drawn from one sample of a study of early T cells in non-severe SARS-CoV-2 infection. MiXCR, applied by TCRdb to the 5' RACE reads, yields one record per CDR3 protein. The profile covers roughly 41,000 distinct CDR3 sequences, with roughly 5% appearing a single time and under 30% taken by the ten largest. The specimen sequenced was whole blood. The receptors stem from an adult who was a healthcare worker with PCR-confirmed SARS-CoV-2 infection or an uninfected control (not recorded which). Each CDR3 is given with its conserved first and last residue.

>TRBV4-1|TRBJ2-1
CASSQTPLAGGPRDNEQFF
>TRBV29-1|TRBJ2-7
CSAAGVLGGVQQYF
>TRBV5-1|TRBJ2-1
CASRQTSEGGQFF
>TRBV7-6|TRBJ2-3
CASSAGQGPDTQYF
>TRBV7-6|TRBJ2-3
CASSLERTALYF
>TRBV7-6|TRBJ2-7
CASSSGHGLAGGEQYF
>TRBV2|TRBJ1-1
CASSYRQGGTEAFF
>TRBV4-2|TRBJ2-3
CASSQVSGTGGTDTQYF
>TRBV3-1|TRBJ2-5
CASSQTGGRRETQYF
>TRBV12-3/TRBV12-4|TRBJ1-5
CASSFRVNQPQHF
>TRBV6-5|TRBJ2-7
CASSYKGRTYEQYF
>TRBV2|TRBJ2-7
CASSRDFGDHEQYF
>TRBV3-1|TRBJ1-3
CASAHKAAGNTIYF
>TRBV18|TRBJ2-6
CATKDGLGANVLTF
>TRBV11-2|TRBJ2-7
CASSQNSALDEQYF
>TRBV9|TRBJ2-7
CASSVGSSYEQYF
>TRBV7-9|TRBJ2-1
CASSRQREIYNEQFF
>TRBV10-3|TRBJ2-1
CAIRGPRHNEQFF
>TRBV12-3/TRBV12-4|TRBJ2-2
CASSRSDGTGELFF
>TRBV6-2/TRBV6-3|TRBJ1-2
CASSFRDGNYTF
>TRBV7-8|TRBJ2-7
CASSLVGQGAGEQYF
>TRBV7-6|TRBJ1-1
CASSLEAVNTEAFF
>TRBV7-2|TRBJ2-2
CASSLVASGGTGELFF
>TRBV18|TRBJ2-1
CASSLGASGTSGSAEQFF
>TRBV7-9|TRBJ2-7
CASSPRSGGVYEQYF
>TRBV11-2|TRBJ2-1
CASSLDRVDEQFF
>TRBV7-3|TRBJ2-1
CASSLSQGNNEQFF
>TRBV6-2/TRBV6-3|TRBJ1-1
CASRPQTGKATEAFF
>TRBV7-6|TRBJ2-1
CASSTPPPGGKFHEQFF
>TRBV3-1|TRBJ2-1
CASSLAGDYNEQFF
>TRBV5-6|TRBJ2-7
CASSRGPKPSYEQYF
>TRBV29-1|TRBJ1-4
CSAPDRIALGEKLFF
>TRBV10-2|TRBJ1-2
CASSERDRGVKGYTF
>TRBV30|TRBJ1-2
CAWTTGGVRGYTF
>TRBV5-5|TRBJ2-3
CASSLEVLGTDTQYF
>TRBV27|TRBJ1-2
CASKGINYGYTF
>TRBV4-2|TRBJ1-5
CASSHHLGTQHF
>TRBV2|TRBJ1-6
CASSSRQGNNSPLHF
>TRBV5-1|TRBJ2-1
CASSLEGNSYNEQFF
>TRBV12-3/TRBV12-4|TRBJ2-3
CASSALASTDTQYF
>TRBV27|TRBJ2-1
CASSSGGTGENEQFF
>TRBV11-2|TRBJ1-1
CASSSLDGGARTEAFF
>TRBV5-4|TRBJ1-6
CASSLTGKWNSPLHF
>TRBV12-3/TRBV12-4|TRBJ2-7
CASSFRTSGWEQYF
>TRBV19|TRBJ1-1
CASSNYRTSNTEAFF
>TRBV29-1|TRBJ2-7
CSVAPGTGIYEQYF
>TRBV7-2|TRBJ1-3
CASSTHPGNTIYF
>TRBV27|TRBJ1-1
CASSFGTGLNTEAFF
>TRBV5-4|TRBJ2-1
CASSLGGTGGAGGYNEQFF
>TRBV2|TRBJ1-2
CASSEAAGARYTF
>TRBV2|TRBJ2-5
CASTPLAGVESETQYF
>TRBV6-4|TRBJ2-5
CASSDKETQYF
>TRBV2|TRBJ1-4
CPSSVQGTSTNEKLFF
>TRBV6-5|TRBJ1-5
CASSSAGQGEGQPQHF
>TRBV12-5|TRBJ2-1
CASGLGDTSRDEQFF
>TRBV27|TRBJ2-7
CASSLDRNTYEQYF
>TRBV4-2|TRBJ1-3
CASSQDDIGNTIYF
>TRBV2|TRBJ2-7
CASSEPPDYYDYEQYF
>TRBV3-1|TRBJ2-5
CASSLDRTRETQYF
>TRBV6-1|TRBJ1-5
CASSPDFYSNQPQHF